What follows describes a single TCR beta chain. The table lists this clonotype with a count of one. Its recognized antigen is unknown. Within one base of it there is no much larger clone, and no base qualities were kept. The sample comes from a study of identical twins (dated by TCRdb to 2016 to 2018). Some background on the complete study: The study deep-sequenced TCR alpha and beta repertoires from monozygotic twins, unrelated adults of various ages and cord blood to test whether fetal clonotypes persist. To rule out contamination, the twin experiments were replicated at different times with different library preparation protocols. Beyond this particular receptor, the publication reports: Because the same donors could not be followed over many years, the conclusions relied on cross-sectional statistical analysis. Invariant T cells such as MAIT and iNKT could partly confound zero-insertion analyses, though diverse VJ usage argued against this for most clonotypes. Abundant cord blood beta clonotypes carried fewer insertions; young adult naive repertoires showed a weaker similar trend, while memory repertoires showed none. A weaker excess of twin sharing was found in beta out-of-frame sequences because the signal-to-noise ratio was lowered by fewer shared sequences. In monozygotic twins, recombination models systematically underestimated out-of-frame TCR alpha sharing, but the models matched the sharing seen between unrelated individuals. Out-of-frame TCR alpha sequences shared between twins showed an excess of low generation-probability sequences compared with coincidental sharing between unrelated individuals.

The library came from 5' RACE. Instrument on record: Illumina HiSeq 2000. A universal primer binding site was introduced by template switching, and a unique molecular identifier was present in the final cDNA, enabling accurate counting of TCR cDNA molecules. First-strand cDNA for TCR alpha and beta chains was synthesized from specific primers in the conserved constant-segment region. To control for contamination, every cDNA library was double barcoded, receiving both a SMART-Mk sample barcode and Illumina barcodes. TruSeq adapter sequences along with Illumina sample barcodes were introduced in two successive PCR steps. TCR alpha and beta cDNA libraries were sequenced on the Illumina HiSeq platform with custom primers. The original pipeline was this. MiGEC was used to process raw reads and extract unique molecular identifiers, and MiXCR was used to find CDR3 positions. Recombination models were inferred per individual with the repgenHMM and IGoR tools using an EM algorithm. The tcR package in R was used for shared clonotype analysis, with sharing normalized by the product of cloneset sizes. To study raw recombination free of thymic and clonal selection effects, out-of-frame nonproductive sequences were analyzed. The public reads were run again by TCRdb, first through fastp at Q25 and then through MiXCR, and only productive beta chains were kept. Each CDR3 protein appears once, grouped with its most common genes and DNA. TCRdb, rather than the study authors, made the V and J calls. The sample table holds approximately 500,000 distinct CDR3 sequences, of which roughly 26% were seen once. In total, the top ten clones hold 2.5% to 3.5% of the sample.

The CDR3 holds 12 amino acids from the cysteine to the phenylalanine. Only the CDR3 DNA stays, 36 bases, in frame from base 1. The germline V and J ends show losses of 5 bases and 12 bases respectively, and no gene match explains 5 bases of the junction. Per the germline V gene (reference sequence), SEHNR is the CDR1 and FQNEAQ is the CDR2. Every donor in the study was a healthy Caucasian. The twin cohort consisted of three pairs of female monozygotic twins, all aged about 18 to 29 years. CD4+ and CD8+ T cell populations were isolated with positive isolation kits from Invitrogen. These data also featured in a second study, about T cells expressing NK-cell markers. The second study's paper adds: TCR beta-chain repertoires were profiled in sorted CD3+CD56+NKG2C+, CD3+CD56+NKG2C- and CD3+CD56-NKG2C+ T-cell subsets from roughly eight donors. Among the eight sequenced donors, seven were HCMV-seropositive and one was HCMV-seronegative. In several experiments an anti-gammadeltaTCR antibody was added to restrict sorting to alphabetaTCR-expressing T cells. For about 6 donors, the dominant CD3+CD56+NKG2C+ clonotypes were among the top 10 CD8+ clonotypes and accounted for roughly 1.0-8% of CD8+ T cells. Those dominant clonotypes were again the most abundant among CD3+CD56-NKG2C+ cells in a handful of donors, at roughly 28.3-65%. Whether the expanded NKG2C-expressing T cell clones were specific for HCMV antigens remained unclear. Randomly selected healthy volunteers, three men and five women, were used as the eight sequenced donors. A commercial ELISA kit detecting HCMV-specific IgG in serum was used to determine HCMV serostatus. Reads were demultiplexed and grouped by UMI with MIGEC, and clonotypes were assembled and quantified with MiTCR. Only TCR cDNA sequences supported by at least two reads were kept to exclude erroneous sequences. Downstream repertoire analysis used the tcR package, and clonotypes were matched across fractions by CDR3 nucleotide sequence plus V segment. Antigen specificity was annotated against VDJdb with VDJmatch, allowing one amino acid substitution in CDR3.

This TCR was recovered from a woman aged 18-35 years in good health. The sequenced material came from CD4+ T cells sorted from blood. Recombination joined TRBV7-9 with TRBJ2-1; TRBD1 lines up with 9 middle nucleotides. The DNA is TGTGCCAGCAGCCGGACAGGGGTTGGGCAGTTCTTC. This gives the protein CASSRTGVGQFF.